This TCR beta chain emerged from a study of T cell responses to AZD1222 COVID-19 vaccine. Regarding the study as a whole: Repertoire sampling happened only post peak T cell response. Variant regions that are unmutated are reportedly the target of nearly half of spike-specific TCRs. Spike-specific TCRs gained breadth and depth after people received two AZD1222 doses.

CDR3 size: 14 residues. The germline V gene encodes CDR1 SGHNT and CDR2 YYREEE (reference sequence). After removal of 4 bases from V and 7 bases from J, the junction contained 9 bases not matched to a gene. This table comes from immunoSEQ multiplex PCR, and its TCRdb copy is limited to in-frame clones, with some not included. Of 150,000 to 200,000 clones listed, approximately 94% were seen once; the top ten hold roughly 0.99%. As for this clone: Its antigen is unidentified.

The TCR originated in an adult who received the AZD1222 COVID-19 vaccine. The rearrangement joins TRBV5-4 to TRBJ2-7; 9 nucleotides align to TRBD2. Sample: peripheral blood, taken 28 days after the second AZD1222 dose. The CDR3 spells CASSAPAGGQEQYF. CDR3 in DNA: TGTGCCAGCAGCGCCCCTGCGGGGGGGCAGGAGCAGTACTTC. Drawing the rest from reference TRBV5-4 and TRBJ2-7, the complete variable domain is ETGVTQSPTHLIKTRGQQVTLRCSSQSGHNTVSWYQQALGQGPQFIFQYYREEENGRGNFPPRFSGLQFPNYSSELNVNALELDDSALYLCASSAPAGGQEQYFGPGTRLTVT.